The rows below give T cell receptor beta chains drawn from one sample of a study of regulatory T cells in long-lasting Graves disease. TCRdb re-analysed the multiplex PCR reads in MiXCR, keeping a single row per CDR3 protein. The sample includes roughly 420,000 distinct CDR3 sequences, 13% to 15% of them seen just once. This sample also appeared in a second study, on T cells in Graves' hyperthyroidism and ophthalmopathy.

The starting material was peripheral blood mononuclear cells (PBMCs), obtained at new diagnosis, from a patient treated with antithyroid drugs. Receptors originate from a woman aged 45-60 years with Graves disease. The CDR3 runs from the conserved cysteine through the conserved F or W.

v_gene,CDR3aa
TRBV3-1,CASSQSRETQYF
TRBV5-1,CASTQGLAKNIQYF
TRBV4-1,CASSHRGRDTGAFF
TRBV7-9,CASSPKGPLPDEQFF
TRBV27,CASRAGQNTGELFF
TRBV27,CASSLIGLPNGQFF
TRBV28,CATTGQGAIGANVLTF
TRBV14,CASIHTRDTQYF
TRBV20-1,CSCQDTGDEQYF
TRBV29-1,CSVGGTSGVSMGETQYF
TRBV2,CASTLSWTGVKQNIQYF
TRBV20-1,CSARGDTNSPLHF
TRBV10-3,CAIRREAHPNYGYTF
TRBV20-1,CSAPPTGQPQHF
TRBV30,CAWSGTSGNIQYF
TRBV27,CASSPLGTGSYEQYF
TRBV20-1,CSARDRGEGSNQPQHF
TRBV25-1,CASSLGTRGGYTF
TRBV7-3,CASSLEGGRATDTQYF
TRBV5-1,CASSLEAGAAYEQYF
TRBV27,CASSFRRGGRTEQFF
TRBV11-2,CASSQTRREANTEAFF
TRBV28,CASSAESSASYQETQYF
TRBV14,CASSQDLAGANTGELFF
TRBV6-1,CASSDPGSYTDTQYF
TRBV7-9,CASSPLGVTGELFF
TRBV4-1,CASSHSGQASAYEQYF
TRBV7-9,CASSLGTGNPYEQYF
TRBV28,CASSFEGTSSYEQFF
TRBV18,CASSPPSDAYYEQYF
TRBV2,CAGRGREPYLGQYF
TRBV10-3,CAISPGLAGGKDTGELFF
TRBV5-5,CASSGLETQYF
TRBV20-1,CSAPRVNEQFF
TRBV28,CASTIGTSGPYEQFF
TRBV19,CASRINPLGGAGNTIYF
TRBV2,CASKQYSNQPQHF
TRBV9,CASSEGGAGSPLHF
TRBV6-1,CASSRTLVYYGYTF
TRBV4-1,CASSQESPGSSYEQYF
TRBV10-3,CAIKGQGDLDEQYF
TRBV18,CASSPANEETQYF
TRBV11-2,CASTGQGVSYEQYF
TRBV7-2,CASSSPVGGVGETQYF
TRBV25-1,CASSDPPRTGGTRNTEAFF